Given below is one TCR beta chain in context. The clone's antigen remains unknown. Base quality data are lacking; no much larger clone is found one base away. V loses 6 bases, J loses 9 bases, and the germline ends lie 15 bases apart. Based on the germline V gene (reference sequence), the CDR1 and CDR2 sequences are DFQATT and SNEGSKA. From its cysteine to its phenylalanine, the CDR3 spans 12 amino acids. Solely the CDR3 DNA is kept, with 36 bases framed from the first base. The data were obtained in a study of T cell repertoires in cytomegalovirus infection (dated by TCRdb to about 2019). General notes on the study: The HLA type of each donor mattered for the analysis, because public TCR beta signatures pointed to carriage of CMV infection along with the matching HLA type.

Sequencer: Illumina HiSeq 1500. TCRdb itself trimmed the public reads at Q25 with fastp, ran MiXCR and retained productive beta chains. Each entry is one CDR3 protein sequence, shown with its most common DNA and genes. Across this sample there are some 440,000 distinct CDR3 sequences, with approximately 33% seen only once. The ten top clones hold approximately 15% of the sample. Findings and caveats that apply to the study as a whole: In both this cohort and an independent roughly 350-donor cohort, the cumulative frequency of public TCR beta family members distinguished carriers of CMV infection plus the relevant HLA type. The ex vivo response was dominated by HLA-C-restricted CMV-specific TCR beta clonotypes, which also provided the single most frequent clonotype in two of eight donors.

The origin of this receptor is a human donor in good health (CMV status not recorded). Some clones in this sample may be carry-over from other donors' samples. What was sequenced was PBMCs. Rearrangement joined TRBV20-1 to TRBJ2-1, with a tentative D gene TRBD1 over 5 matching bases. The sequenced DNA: TGCAGTGCGCCCGCAGGGTTGGTTGAGCAGTTCTTC. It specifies CSAPAGLVEQFF.